This T cell receptor beta chain was sequenced during a study of shared clonotypes between healthy human individuals. About the study: The plates for each donor numbered three CD4 naive, three CD4 memory, two CD8 naive and one CD8 memory.

The V and J ends lost 3 bases and 6 bases, in that order; junction bases with no gene match: 4. CDR1 and CDR2 from the germline V gene are SQVTM and ANQGSEA. This CDR3 contains 12 residues. A word on this clone: Antigen unknown.

Measured with immunoSEQ multiplex PCR; TCRdb has only the in-frame clones, and not every one. The table lists some 2.3 million clones, approximately 93% of them singletons. Overall study findings and caveats: Sampling covered blood only; tissue repertoires likely differ. The four-donor shared clonotypes exceeded non-shared clonotypes in generation probability, with non-shared ones scoring lower.

The clonotype was recovered from a young man in good health. Some clones in this sample may be carry-over from other donors' samples. Sequencing was carried out using naive CD4+ T cells from PBMCs. As to subset: CD45RA+ positively selected. V is TRBV29-1 and J is TRBJ2-5; 7 bases align to TRBD1. Here the CDR3 reads CSVEARGKTQYF. CDR3 bases: TGCAGCGTTGAGGCCAGGGGGAAGACCCAGTACTTC.